These 3 T cell receptor beta chains came from one sample sequenced in a study of blood T cell repertoires in COVID-19. The assay was immunoSEQ multiplex PCR, and TCRdb's table has in-frame clones only and misses some. The sample has about 270,000 clones; around 90% are singletons. Sequenced sample: PBMCs or T cells enriched from blood (not recorded which). The origin of the receptors is a man aged 35 to 55 who had been exposed to COVID-19.

This chain connects TRBV6-5 to TRBJ2-7; TRBD1 matches 9 bases. V lost 0 bases to trimming and J lost 7 bases; unmatched junction nucleotides: 10. There are 16 residues in the CDR3. CDR1 and CDR2 (germline): MNHEY, SVGAGI. The CDR3 sequence is CASSYSDRGSRDEQYF. The CDR3 DNA is TGTGCCAGCAGTTACTCTGACAGGGGGAGTCGGGATGAGCAGTACTTC.

V usage is TRBV29-1 and J usage is TRBJ2-3; 7 positions agree with TRBD1. Germline-derived CDR1 and CDR2 are SQVTM and ANQGSEA. The CDR3 loop spans 15 amino acids. Trimming cost V 2 bases and J 3 bases; bases outside gene matches: 8. Here the CDR3 reads CSVELAGGRTDTQYF. The CDR3 region has the DNA TGCAGCGTTGAACTGGCAGGGGGAAGGACAGATACGCAGTATTTT.

The genes are TRBV5-6 and TRBJ1-5; 8 bases agree with TRBD1. V dropped 4 bases and J dropped 7; count of bases not matched to a gene: 10. The CDR3 runs to 15 residues. Germline V gene lookup returns CDR1 SGHDT and CDR2 YYEEEE. The CDR3 coding sequence is TGTGCCAGCAGCCGCGACAGGGGTTTCGGGCAGCCCCAGCATTTT. Protein: CASSRDRGFGQPQHF.